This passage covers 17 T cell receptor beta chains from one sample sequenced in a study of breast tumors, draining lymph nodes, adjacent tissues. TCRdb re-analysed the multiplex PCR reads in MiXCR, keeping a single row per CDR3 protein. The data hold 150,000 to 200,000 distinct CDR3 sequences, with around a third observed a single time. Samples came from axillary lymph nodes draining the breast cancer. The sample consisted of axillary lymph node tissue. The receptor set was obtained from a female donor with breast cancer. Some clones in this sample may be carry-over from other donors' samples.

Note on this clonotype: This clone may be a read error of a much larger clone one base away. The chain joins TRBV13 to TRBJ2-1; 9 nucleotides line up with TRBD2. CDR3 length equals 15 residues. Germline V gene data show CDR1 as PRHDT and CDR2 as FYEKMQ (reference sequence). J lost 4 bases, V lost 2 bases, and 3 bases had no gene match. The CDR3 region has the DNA TGTGCCAGCAGCTTACCGCTAGCGGGGTACAATGAGCAGTTCTTC. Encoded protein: CASSLPLAGYNEQFF. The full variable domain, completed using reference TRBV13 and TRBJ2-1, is AAGVIQSPRHLIKEKRETATLKCYPIPRHDTVYWYQQGPGQDPQFLISFYEKMQSDKGSIPDRFSAQQFSDYHSELNMSSLELGDSALYFCASSLPLAGYNEQFFGPGTRLTVL.

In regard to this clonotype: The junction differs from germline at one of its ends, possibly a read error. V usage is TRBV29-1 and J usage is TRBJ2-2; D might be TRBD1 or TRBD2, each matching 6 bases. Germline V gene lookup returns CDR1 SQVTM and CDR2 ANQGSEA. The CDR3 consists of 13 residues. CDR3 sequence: CSAVRGDTGELSF. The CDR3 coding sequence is TGCAGCGCTGTAAGGGGGGACACCGGGGAGCTGTCTTTT.

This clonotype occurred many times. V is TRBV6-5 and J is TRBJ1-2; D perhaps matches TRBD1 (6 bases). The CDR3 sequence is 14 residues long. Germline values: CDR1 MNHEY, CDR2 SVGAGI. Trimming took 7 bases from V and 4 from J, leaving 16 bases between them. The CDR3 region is CASTSPGERYGYTF. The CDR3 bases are TGTGCCAGCACTAGTCCAGGGGAGCGCTATGGCTACACCTTC.

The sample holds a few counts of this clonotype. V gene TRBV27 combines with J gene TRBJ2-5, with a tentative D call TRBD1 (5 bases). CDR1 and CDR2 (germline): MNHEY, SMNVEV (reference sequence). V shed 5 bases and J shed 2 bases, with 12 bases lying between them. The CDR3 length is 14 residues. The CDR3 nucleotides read TGTGCCAGCAGTCCTGACAGAGATCAAGAGACCCAGTACTTC. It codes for CASSPDRDQETQYF.

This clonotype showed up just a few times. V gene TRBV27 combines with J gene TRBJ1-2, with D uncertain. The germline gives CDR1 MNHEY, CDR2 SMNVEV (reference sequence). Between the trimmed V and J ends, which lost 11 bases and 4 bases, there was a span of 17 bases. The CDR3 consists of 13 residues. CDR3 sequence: CASYSRTTYGYTF. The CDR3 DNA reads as TGTGCCTCATACAGCCGTACAACCTATGGCTACACCTTC.

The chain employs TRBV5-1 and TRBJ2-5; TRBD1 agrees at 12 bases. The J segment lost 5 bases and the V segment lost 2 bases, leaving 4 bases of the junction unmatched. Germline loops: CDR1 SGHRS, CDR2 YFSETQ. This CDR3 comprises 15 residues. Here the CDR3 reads CASSFGTGGVETQYF. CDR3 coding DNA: TGCGCCAGCAGCTTCGGGACAGGGGGCGTGGAGACCCAGTACTTC.

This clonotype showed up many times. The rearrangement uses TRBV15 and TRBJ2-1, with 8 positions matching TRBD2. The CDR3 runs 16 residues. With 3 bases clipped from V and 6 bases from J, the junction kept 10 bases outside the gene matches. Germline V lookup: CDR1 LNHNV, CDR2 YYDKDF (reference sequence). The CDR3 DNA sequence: TGTGCCACCAGCAGGAATTTGGGCCGGGGGGGCAATGAGCAGTTCTTC. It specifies CATSRNLGRGGNEQFF.

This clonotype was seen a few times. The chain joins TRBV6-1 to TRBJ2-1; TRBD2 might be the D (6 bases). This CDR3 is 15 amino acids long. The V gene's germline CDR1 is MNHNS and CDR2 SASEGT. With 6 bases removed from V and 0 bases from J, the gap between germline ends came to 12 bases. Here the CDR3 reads CASSKAGSSYNEQFF. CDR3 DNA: TGTGCCAGCAGCAAGGCGGGAAGCTCCTACAATGAGCAGTTCTTC.

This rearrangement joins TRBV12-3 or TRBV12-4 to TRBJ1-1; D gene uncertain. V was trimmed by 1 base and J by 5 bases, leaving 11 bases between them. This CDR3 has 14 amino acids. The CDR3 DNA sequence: TGTGCCAGCAGTTTAGGAGGGCGGGGAACTGAAGCTTTCTTT. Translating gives CASSLGGRGTEAFF.

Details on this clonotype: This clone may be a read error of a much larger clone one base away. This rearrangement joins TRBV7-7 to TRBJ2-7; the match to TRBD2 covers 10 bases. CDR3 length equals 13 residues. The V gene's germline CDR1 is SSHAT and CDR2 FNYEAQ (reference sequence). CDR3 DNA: TGTGCTAACAGCAAGCGGGAGGGTCTCGAGCAGTACTTC. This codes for CANSKREGLEQYF. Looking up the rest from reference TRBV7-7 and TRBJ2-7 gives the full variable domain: GAGVSQSPRYKVTKRGQDVTLRCDPISSHATLYWYQQALGQGPEFLTYFNYEAQPDKSGLPSDRFSAERPEGSISTLTIQRTEQRDSAMYRCANSKREGLEQYFGPGTRLTVT.

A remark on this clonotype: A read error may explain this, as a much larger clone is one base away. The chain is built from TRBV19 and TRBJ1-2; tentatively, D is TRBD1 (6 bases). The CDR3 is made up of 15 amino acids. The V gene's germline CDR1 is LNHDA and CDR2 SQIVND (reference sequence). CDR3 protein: CASSYPGAVTYGHTF. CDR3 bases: TGTGCCAGTAGTTACCCAGGGGCCGTTACTTATGGCCACACCTTC.

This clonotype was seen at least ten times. In nucleotides, the CDR3 is TGTGCCAGCAGTGGGGCACAGGTCCGTTCACCCCTCCACTTT. This codes for CASSGAQVRSPLHF. V gene TRBV2 combines with J gene TRBJ1-6, with a possible D match to TRBD1 (5 bases). Germline values: CDR1 SNHLY, CDR2 FYNNEI. The CDR3 runs to 14 residues. Deletions cut 4 bases from V and 9 bases from J, with 13 bases between. Variable domain in full (rest from reference TRBV2 and TRBJ1-6): EPEVTQTPSHQVTQMGQEVILRCVPISNHLYFYWYRQILGQKVEFLVSFYNNEISEKSEIFDDQFSVERPDGSNFTLKIRSTKLEDSAMYFCASSGAQVRSPLHFGNGTRLTVT.

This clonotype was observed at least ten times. This CDR3 is CAWSGASGSWSDTQYF. The CDR3 DNA sequence: TGTGCCTGGAGTGGGGCTAGCGGGAGTTGGTCAGATACGCAGTATTTT. This sequence joins TRBV30 and TRBJ2-3; TRBD2 matches 10 bases. The germline gives CDR1 GTSNPN, CDR2 SVGIG (reference sequence). V was clipped by 1 base and J by 4 bases; unmatched bases: 8. The CDR3 has 16 amino acids.

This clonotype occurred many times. In DNA form, the CDR3 reads TGTGCCAGCAGCCTGATGGACAGGGGATACAATGAGCAGTTCTTC. It specifies CASSLMDRGYNEQFF. The chain employs TRBV7-9 and TRBJ2-1; 9 bases fit TRBD1. Germline V gene data show CDR1 as SEHNR and CDR2 as FQNEAQ (reference sequence). The CDR3 has 15 residues. Germline trimming cut 5 bases from V and 4 bases from J; bases unmatched to any gene: 6.

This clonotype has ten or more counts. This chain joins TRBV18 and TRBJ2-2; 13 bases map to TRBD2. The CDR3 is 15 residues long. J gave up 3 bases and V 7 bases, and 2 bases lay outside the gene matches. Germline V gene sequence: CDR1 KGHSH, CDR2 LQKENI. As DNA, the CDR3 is TGTGCCAGCTTGGGACTAGCGGGATACACCGGGGAGCTGTTTTTT. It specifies CASLGLAGYTGELFF.

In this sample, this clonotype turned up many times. CDR3 region: CASSPPTSGLYEQYF. In nucleotides, the CDR3 is TGTGCCAGCAGCCCCCCGACTAGCGGACTCTACGAGCAGTACTTC. The chain links TRBV7-9 to TRBJ2-7, with TRBD2 matching 9 bases. The CDR3 spans 15 residues. The V gene's germline CDR1 is SEHNR and CDR2 FQNEAQ (reference sequence). J was trimmed by 3 bases and V by 5 bases; bases with no gene match: 8.

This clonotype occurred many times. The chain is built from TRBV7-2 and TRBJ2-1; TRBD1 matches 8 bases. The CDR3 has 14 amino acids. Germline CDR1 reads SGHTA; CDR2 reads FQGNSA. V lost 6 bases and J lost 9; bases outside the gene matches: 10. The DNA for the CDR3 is TGTGCCAGCAGTTACGGGGACAGGTCCGGTGAGCAGTTCTTC. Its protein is CASSYGDRSGEQFF.